Listed below are T cell receptor beta chains from one sample, sequenced in a study of blood T cell repertoires in COVID-19. TCRdb's copy holds only in-frame clones and misses some; the assay was immunoSEQ multiplex PCR. The sample comprises some 150,000 clones, more than 70% of which are singletons, and roughly 4.7% rests with the top ten. The sequenced material came from peripheral blood. The receptor set was obtained from a woman in her forties or fifties with acute or convalescent COVID-19. The CDR3 runs from the conserved cysteine through the conserved F or W. Each record gives: J gene, V gene, D gene, clone size, CDR3 protein, CDR3 DNA. D genes are given only for firm matches. Clone size appears in some rows only: once, few, many, or a class for an expanded clone.

TRBJ2-1	TRBV20-1	TRBD2	NA	CSASAFAGTSHSNEQFF	TGCAGTGCTAGTGCTTTCGCGGGGACTAGTCATAGCAATGAGCAGTTCTTC
TRBJ2-1	TRBV7-3	NA	NA	CASSLGGGISYNEQFF	TGTGCCAGCAGCTTGGGAGGGGGGATATCCTACAATGAGCAGTTCTTC
TRBJ1-3	TRBV7-2	NA	NA	CASSSRPVSGNTIYF	TGTGCCAGCAGCTCGAGGCCGGTCTCTGGAAACACCATATATTTT
TRBJ1-3	TRBV7-2	NA	NA	CASSPGTGSGNTIYF	TGTGCCAGCAGCCCAGGAACAGGCTCTGGAAACACCATATATTTT
TRBJ1-1	TRBV7-2	TRBD1	few	CASSVDRGLVAFF	TGTGCCAGCAGCGTGGACAGGGGCCTTGTAGCTTTCTTT
TRBJ2-5	TRBV7-9	NA	NA	CASSLGGGAYF	TGTGCCAGCAGCTTAGGTGGAGGGGCGTACTTC
TRBJ2-1	TRBV25-1	TRBD2	NA	CASSGNLAGEQFF	TGTGCCAGCAGTGGGAACCTAGCGGGAGAGCAGTTCTTC
TRBJ2-1	TRBV6-5	NA	NA	CASSYSSLSSYNEQFF	TGTGCCAGCAGTTACTCGTCCCTGAGCTCCTACAATGAGCAGTTCTTC
TRBJ1-1	TRBV18	NA	NA	CASSPAGTQNTEAFF	TGTGCCAGCTCACCAGCCGGGACACAGAACACTGAAGCTTTCTTT
TRBJ2-1	TRBV5-4	TRBD2	NA	CASSFVAGNNEQFF	TGTGCCAGCAGCTTTGTAGCGGGTAACAATGAGCAGTTCTTC
TRBJ1-1	TRBV7-9	TRBD1	NA	CASRDAGGPALF	TGTGCCAGCAGGGATGCAGGGGGCCCAGCTCTTTTT
TRBJ1-1	TRBV27	NA	NA	CASRTGQNTEAFF	TGTGCCAGCAGGACGGGACAGAACACTGAAGCTTTCTTT
TRBJ2-1	TRBV14	NA	NA	CASSPQPSSYNEQFF	TGTGCCAGCAGCCCCCAACCTAGCTCCTACAATGAGCAGTTCTTC
TRBJ1-2	TRBV27	NA	NA	CASSLSPQGYGYTF	TGTGCCAGCAGTTTATCCCCACAGGGTTATGGCTACACCTTC
TRBJ2-2	TRBV7-2	NA	NA	CASSLWQGNTGELFF	TGTGCCAGCAGCTTATGGCAGGGAAACACCGGGGAGCTGTTTTTT
TRBJ1-2	TRBV7-9	TRBD1	few	CASSFTGVAYYGYTF	TGTGCCAGCAGCTTCACAGGGGTGGCCTACTATGGCTACACCTTC
TRBJ1-5	TRBV7-2	TRBD1	NA	CASSLLGQGFQPQHF	TGTGCCAGCAGCTTGCTGGGACAGGGGTTTCAGCCCCAGCATTTT
TRBJ2-3	TRBV7-6	NA	NA	CASSFSNPGSTDTQYF	TGTGCCAGCAGCTTCTCCAACCCGGGGTCCACAGATACGCAGTATTTT
TRBJ1-1	TRBV5-1	TRBD1	NA	CASSLAPTGVNTEAFF	TGCGCCAGCAGCTTGGCCCCGACAGGGGTGAACACTGAAGCTTTCTTT
TRBJ2-3	TRBV3-1/TRBV3-2	TRBD1	NA	CASSHPDRSDTQYF	TGTGCCAGCAGCCACCCGGACAGGTCAGATACGCAGTATTTT